A single sample is the source of the 8 T cell receptor beta chains below, sequenced in a study of radiotherapy plus CTLA-4 blockade in lung cancer. The method was immunoSEQ multiplex PCR; TCRdb's version includes in-frame clones alone and lacks a portion of them. Here the sample spans 60,000 to 65,000 clones, roughly 80% being singletons. The sample here was peripheral blood, taken from a patient treated with radiotherapy plus ipilimumab. These receptors all stem from a human donor with non-small cell lung cancer who had a complete response to radiotherapy plus ipilimumab.

The chain links TRBV18 to TRBJ2-2; D is unresolved. The germline gives CDR1 KGHSH, CDR2 LQKENI. The CDR3 runs to 15 residues. V shed 6 bases and J shed 4 bases, with 15 bases lying between them. The CDR3 loop reads CASSGQLDSTGELFF. CDR3 in DNA: TGTGCCAGCTCGGGTCAGTTGGATAGCACCGGGGAGCTGTTTTTT. The full variable domain, rest sourced from reference TRBV18 and TRBJ2-2, is NAGVMQNPRHLVRRRGQEARLRCSPMKGHSHVYWYRQLPEEGLKFMVYLQKENIIDESGMPKERFSAEFPKEGPSILRIQQVVRGDSAAYFCASSGQLDSTGELFFGEGSRLTVL.

This clone was seen just once. The chain couples TRBV7-8 to TRBJ2-2; 9 nucleotides agree with TRBD1. V was pared by 5 bases and J by 2 bases, with 6 bases of the junction left unmatched. CDR1 and CDR2 (germline): SGHVS, FQNEAQ. The length of the CDR3 is 16 residues. The CDR3 sequence is CASSPMGQGNTGELFF. The CDR3 nucleotides are TGTGCCAGCAGCCCGATGGGACAGGGTAACACCGGGGAGCTGTTTTTT.

This CDR3 is CASSMEGGKGGNQPQHF. CDR3 in DNA: TGTGCCAGTAGTATGGAGGGGGGGAAGGGAGGCAATCAGCCCCAGCATTTT. The V and J genes are TRBV19 and TRBJ1-5, with a tentative D call TRBD1 (6 bases). Germline V gives CDR1 LNHDA, CDR2 SQIVND (reference sequence). The germline V and J ends were trimmed by 3 bases and 2 bases, with 17 bases remaining between them. The CDR3 has 17 amino acids.

The CDR3 spells CASNHGYEQYF. The CDR3 nucleotides are TGTGCCAGCAATCACGGCTACGAGCAGTACTTC. This chain joins TRBV6-1 and TRBJ2-7, with D unresolved. Looked up from germline, CDR1 is MNHNS and CDR2 is SASEGT. The CDR3 consists of 11 residues. V lost 7 bases, J lost 3 bases, and 7 bases lay in between.

This clone was detected a few times. V usage is TRBV19 and J usage is TRBJ1-1; no clear D gene. In germline, CDR1 is LNHDA, CDR2 SQIVND (reference sequence). V was trimmed by 3 bases and J by 0 bases, leaving 5 bases between them. This CDR3 contains 13 residues. CDR3: CASSIWVNTEAFF. Here the CDR3 DNA reads TGTGCCAGTAGTATTTGGGTGAACACTGAAGCTTTCTTT.

V usage is TRBV6-5 and J usage is TRBJ2-1, with TRBD2 identical over 7 bases. The CDR3 contains 15 residues. Germline V lookup: CDR1 MNHEY, CDR2 SVGAGI. Trimming took 6 bases from V and 1 from J; bases not matched to a gene: 6. The CDR3: CASSISGNSYNEQFF. For the CDR3, the DNA is TGTGCCAGCAGCATCAGCGGGAATTCCTACAATGAGCAGTTCTTC.

This chain links TRBV6-1 with TRBJ1-3; TRBD1 matches at 7 bases. The J segment lost 0 bases and the V segment lost 4 bases, leaving 3 bases of the junction unmatched. The V gene's germline CDR1 is MNHNS and CDR2 SASEGT. The CDR3 has 15 residues. This CDR3 reads CASSGQGFSGNTIYF. The CDR3 DNA reads as TGTGCCAGCAGTGGACAGGGATTCTCTGGAAACACCATATATTTT.

The rearrangement joins TRBV7-9 to TRBJ2-3; D unclear. The germline CDR1 and CDR2 sequences are SEHNR and FQNEAQ (reference sequence). V was pared by 8 bases and J by 2 bases, with 11 bases between. CDR3 size: 13 residues. The CDR3 here is CASERAPTDTQYF. Written as DNA, the CDR3 is TGTGCCAGCGAAAGAGCCCCCACAGATACGCAGTATTTT.